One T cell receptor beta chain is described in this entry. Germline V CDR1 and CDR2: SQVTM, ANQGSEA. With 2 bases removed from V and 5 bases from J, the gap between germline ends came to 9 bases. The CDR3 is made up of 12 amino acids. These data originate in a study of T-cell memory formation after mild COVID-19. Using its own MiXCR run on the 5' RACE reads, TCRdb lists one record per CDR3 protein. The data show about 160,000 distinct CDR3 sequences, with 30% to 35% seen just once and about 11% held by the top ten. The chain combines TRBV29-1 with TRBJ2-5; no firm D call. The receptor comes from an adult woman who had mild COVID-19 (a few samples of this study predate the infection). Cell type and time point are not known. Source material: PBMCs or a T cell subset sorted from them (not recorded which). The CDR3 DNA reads TGCAGCGTTGAACCCGATTCGGAGACCCAGTACTTC. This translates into CSVEPDSETQYF.